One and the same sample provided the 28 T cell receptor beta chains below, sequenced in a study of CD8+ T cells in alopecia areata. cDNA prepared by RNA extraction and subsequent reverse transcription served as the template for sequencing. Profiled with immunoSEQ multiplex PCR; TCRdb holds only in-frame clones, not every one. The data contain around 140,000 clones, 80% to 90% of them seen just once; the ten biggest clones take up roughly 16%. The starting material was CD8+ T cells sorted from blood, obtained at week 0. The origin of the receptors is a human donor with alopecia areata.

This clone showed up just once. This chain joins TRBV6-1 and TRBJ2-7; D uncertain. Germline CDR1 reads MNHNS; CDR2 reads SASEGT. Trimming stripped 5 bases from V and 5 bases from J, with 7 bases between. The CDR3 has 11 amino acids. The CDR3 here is CASSYDDEQYF. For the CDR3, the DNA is TGTGCCAGCAGTTACGATGACGAGCAGTACTTC.

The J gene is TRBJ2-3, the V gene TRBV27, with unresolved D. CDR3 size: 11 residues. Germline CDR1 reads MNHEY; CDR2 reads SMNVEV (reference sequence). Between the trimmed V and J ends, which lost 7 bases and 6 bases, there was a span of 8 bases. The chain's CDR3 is CASIGFDTQYF. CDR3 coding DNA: TGTGCCAGCATTGGATTCGATACGCAGTATTTT.

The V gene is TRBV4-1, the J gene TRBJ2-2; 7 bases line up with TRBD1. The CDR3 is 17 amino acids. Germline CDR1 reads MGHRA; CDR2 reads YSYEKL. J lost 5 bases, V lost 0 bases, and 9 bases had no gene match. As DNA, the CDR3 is TGCGCCAGCAGCCAAGACGTAGGGGGCGCTCAGACCGGGGAGCTGTTTTTT. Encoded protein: CASSQDVGGAQTGELFF.

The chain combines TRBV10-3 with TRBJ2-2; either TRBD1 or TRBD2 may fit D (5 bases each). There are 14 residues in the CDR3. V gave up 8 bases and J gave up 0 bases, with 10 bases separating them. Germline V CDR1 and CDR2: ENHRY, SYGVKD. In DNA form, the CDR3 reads TGTGCCATCCCGGGACGTACGAACACCGGGGAGCTGTTTTTT. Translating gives CAIPGRTNTGELFF.

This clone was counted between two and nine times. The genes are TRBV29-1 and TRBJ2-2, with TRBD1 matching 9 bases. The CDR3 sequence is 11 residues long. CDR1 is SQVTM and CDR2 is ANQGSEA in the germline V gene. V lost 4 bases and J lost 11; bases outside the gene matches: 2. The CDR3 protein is CSVGDRVELFF. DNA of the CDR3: TGCAGCGTTGGGGACAGGGTCGAGCTGTTTTTT.

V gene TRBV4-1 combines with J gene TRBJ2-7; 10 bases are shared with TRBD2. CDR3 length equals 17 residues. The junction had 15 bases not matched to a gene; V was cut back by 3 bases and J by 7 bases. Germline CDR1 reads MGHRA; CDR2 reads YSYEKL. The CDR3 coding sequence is TGCGCCAGCAGCCATCCGCTAGCGGGGGCTGACTCGGGGGAGCAGTACTTC. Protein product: CASSHPLAGADSGEQYF.

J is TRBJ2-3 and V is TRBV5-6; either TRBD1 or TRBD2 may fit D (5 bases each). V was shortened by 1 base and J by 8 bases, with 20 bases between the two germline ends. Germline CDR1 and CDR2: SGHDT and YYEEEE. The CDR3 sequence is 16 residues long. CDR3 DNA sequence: TGTGCCAGCAGCTTGATGTCGGGACCGGGGCACGGTACGCAGTATTTT. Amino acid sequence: CASSLMSGPGHGTQYF.

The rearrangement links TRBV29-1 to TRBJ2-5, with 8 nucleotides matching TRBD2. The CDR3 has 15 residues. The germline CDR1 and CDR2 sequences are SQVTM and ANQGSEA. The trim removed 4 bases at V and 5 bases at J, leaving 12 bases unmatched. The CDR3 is CSVVPSGSSPETQYF. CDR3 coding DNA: TGCAGCGTTGTACCCAGCGGGAGCTCACCGGAGACCCAGTACTTC. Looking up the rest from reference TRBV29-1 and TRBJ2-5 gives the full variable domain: SAVISQKPSRDICQRGTSLTIQCQVDSQVTMMFWYRQQPGQSLTLIATANQGSEATYESGFVIDKFPISRPNLTFSTLTVSNMSPEDSSIYLCSVVPSGSSPETQYFGPGTRLLVL.

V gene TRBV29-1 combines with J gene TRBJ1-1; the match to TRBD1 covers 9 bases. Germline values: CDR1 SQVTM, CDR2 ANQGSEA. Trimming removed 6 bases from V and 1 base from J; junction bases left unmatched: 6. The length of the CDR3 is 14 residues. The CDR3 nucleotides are TGCAGCGTCTGGACAGGGGCTTGGAACACTGAAGCTTTCTTT. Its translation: CSVWTGAWNTEAFF.

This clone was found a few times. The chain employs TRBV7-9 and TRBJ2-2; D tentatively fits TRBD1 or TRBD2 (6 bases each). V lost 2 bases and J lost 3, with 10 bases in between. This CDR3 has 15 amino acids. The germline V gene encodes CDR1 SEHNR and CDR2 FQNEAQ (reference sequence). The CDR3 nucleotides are TGTGCCAGCAGCTTAACAGGGAGGTACACCGGGGAGCTGTTTTTT. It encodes CASSLTGRYTGELFF. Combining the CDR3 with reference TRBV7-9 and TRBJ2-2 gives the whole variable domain DTGVSQNPRHKITKRGQNVTFRCDPISEHNRLYWYRQTLGQGPEFLTYFQNEAQLEKSRLLSDRFSAERPKGSFSTLEIQRTEQGDSAMYLCASSLTGRYTGELFFGEGSRLTVL.

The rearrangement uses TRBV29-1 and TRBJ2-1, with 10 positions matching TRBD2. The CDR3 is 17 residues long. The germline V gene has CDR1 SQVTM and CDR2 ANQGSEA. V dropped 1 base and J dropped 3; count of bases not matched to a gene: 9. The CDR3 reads CSVEGLAGLGYYNEQFF. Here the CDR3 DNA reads TGCAGCGTTGAAGGACTAGCGGGCCTTGGGTACTACAATGAGCAGTTCTTC.

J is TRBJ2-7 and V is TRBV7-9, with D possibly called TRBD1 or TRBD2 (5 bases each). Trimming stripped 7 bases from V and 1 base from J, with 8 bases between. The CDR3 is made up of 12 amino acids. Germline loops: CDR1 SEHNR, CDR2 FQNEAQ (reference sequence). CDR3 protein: CASIGGSYEQYF. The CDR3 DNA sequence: TGTGCCAGCATTGGGGGATCCTACGAGCAGTACTTC. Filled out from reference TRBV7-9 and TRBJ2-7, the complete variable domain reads DTGVSQNPRHKITKRGQNVTFRCDPISEHNRLYWYRQTLGQGPEFLTYFQNEAQLEKSRLLSDRFSAERPKGSFSTLEIQRTEQGDSAMYLCASIGGSYEQYFGPGTRLTVT.

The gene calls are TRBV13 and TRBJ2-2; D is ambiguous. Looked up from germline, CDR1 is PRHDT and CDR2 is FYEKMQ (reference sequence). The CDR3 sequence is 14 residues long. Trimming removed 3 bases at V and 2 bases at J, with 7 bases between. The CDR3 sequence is CASSFGENTGELFF. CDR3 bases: TGTGCCAGCAGCTTTGGGGAAAACACCGGGGAGCTGTTTTTT.

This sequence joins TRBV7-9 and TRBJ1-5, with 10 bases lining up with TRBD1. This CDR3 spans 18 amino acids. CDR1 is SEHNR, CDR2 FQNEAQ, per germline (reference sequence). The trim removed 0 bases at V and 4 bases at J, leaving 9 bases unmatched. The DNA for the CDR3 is TGTGCCAGCAGCTTAGCTCAATTTGGGACAGGGGTAAATCAGCCCCAGCATTTT. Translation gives CASSLAQFGTGVNQPQHF.

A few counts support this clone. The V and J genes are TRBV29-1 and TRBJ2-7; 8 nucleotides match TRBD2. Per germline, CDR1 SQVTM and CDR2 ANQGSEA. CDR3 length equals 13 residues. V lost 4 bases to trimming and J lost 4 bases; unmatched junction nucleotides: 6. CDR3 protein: CSVAPGLAYEQYF. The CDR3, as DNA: TGCAGCGTTGCTCCCGGACTAGCATACGAGCAGTACTTC.

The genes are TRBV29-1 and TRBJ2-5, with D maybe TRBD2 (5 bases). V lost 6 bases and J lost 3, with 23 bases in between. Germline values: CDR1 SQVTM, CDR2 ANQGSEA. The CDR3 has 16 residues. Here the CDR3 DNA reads TGCAGCGTGCAAGCGGCGTTTAGGCCAGCTGAAGAGACCCAGTACTTC. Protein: CSVQAAFRPAEETQYF.

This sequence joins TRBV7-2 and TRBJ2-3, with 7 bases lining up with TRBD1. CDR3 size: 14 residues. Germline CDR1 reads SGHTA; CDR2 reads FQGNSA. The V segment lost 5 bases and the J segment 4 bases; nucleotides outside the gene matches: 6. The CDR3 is CASSLPDRPDTQYF. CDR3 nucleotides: TGTGCCAGCAGCCTTCCGGACAGGCCAGATACGCAGTATTTT.

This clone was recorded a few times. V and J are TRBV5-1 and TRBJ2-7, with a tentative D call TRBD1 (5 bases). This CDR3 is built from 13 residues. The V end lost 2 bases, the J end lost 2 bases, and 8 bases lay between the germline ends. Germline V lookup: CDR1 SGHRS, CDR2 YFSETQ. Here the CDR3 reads CASSFDRAYEQYF. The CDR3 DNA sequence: TGCGCCAGCAGCTTTGACAGAGCCTACGAGCAGTACTTC.

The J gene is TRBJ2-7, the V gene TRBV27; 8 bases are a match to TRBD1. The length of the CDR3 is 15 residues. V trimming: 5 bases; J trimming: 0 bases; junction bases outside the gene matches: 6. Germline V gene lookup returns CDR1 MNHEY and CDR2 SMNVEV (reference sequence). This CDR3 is CASSPYGQGSYEQYF. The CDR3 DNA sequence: TGTGCCAGCAGTCCCTACGGACAGGGCTCCTACGAGCAGTACTTC.

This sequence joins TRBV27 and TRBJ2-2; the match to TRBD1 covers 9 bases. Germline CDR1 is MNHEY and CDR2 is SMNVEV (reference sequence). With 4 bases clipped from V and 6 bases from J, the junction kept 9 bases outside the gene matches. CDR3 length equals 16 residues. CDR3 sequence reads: CASSWGTGQLAGELFF. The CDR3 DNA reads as TGTGCCAGCAGTTGGGGGACAGGGCAGTTGGCCGGGGAGCTGTTTTTT.

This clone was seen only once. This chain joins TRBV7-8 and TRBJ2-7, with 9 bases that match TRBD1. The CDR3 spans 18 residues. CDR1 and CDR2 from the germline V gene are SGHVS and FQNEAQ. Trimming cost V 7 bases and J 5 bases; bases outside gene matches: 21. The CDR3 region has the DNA TGTGCCAGCACCAGGACAGGGGAAAGGGTTCGTCCTTACCACGAGCAGTACTTC. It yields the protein CASTRTGERVRPYHEQYF.

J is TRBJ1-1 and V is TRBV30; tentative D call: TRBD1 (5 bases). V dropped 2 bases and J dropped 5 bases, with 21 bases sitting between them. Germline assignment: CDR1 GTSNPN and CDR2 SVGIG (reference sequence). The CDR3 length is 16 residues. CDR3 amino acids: CAWSPLDATGETEAFF. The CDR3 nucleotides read TGTGCCTGGAGTCCACTCGACGCAACGGGGGAAACTGAAGCTTTCTTT.

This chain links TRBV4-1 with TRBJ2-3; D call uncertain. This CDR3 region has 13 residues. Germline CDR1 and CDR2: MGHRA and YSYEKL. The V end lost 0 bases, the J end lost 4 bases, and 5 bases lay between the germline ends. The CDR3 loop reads CASSQDGADTQYF. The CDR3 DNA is TGCGCCAGCAGCCAAGACGGCGCAGATACGCAGTATTTT.

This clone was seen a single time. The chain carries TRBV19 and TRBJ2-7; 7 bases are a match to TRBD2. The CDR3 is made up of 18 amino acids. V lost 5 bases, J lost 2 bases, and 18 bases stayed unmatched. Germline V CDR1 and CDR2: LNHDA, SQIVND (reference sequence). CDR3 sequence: CASSPPSRTRRVPYEQYF. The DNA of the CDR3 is TGTGCCAGTAGTCCGCCTTCTCGGACTAGAAGGGTTCCCTACGAGCAGTACTTC. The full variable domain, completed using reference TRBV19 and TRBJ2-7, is DGGITQSPKYLFRKEGQNVTLSCEQNLNHDAMYWYRQDPGQGLRLIYYSQIVNDFQKGDIAEGYSVSREKKESFPLTVTSAQKNPTAFYLCASSPPSRTRRVPYEQYFGPGTRLTVT.

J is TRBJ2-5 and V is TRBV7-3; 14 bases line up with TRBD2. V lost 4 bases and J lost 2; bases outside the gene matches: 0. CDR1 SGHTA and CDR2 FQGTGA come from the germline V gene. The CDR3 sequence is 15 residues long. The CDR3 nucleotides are TGTGCCAGCAGCTGGACTAGCGGGGGGCAAGAGACCCAGTACTTC. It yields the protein CASSWTSGGQETQYF.

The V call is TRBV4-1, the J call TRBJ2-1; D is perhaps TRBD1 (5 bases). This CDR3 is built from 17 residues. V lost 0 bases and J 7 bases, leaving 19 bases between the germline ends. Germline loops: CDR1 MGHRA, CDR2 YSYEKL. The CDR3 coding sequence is TGCGCCAGCAGCCAAGAGGGGCACGGCGGTGCCGTTAATGAGCAGTTCTTC. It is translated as CASSQEGHGGAVNEQFF.

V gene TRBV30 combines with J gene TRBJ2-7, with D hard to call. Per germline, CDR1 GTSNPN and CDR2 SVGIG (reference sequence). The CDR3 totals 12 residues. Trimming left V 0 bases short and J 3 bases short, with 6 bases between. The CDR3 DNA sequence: TGTGCCTGGAGTGTTAGTAACTACGAGCAGTACTTC. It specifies CAWSVSNYEQYF.

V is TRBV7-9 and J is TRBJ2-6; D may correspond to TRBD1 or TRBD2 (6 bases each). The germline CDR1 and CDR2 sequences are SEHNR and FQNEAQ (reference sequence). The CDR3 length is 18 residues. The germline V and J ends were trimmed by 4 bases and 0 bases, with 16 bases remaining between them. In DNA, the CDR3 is TGTGCCAGCAGCTCAGCCCTACAGGGACTCTCTGGGGCCAACGTCCTGACTTTC. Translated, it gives CASSSALQGLSGANVLTF.